A single sample is the source of the 16 T cell receptor beta chains below, sequenced in a study of T cells after yellow fever vaccination. TCRdb itself ran the 5' RACE reads through MiXCR, one entry per CDR3 protein. The top ten clones hold 18% of a sample with a few hundred thousand distinct CDR3 sequences, 18% of them seen once. The specimen was PBMCs, collected before the yellow fever booster vaccination. All receptors derive from a man aged 18 to 35 who received the YFV17D yellow fever vaccine.

This clonotype occurred a few times. V is TRBV7-2 and J is TRBJ2-3; 9 bases are a match to TRBD1. Trimming cost V 3 bases and J 3 bases; bases outside gene matches: 4. The germline V gene encodes CDR1 SGHTA and CDR2 FQGNSA. This CDR3 has 15 amino acids. The CDR3 nucleotides are TGTGCCAGCAGCTTGCGGGACAGGGAGACAGATACGCAGTATTTT. Its translation: CASSLRDRETDTQYF. Using reference TRBV7-2 and TRBJ2-3 for the parts outside the CDR3, the full variable domain is GAGVSQSPSNKVTEKGKDVELRCDPISGHTALYWYRQSLGQGLEFLIYFQGNSAPDKSGLPSDRFSAERTGGSVSTLTIQRTQQEDSAVYLCASSLRDRETDTQYFGPGTRLTVL.

The rearrangement joins TRBV9 to TRBJ2-3; D possibly corresponds to TRBD1 (6 bases). The CDR3 is 15 amino acids. V was trimmed by 4 bases and J by 2 bases, leaving 14 bases between them. CDR1 is SGDLS, CDR2 YYNGEE, per germline. The CDR3 DNA sequence: TGTGCCAGCAGCCCTCGACAGGATATCACAGATACGCAGTATTTT. It translates to CASSPRQDITDTQYF.

Only a few counts were recorded for this clonotype. The chain joins TRBV12-3 or TRBV12-4 to TRBJ2-7, with a weak D call TRBD1 (5 bases). V lost 7 bases to trimming and J lost 6 bases, with 13 bases between them. The length of the CDR3 is 12 residues. The DNA of the CDR3 is TGTGCCAGCACCTGGGGCCCTAGCGAGCAGTACTTC. It encodes CASTWGPSEQYF.

This clonotype was detected only a few times. The chain recombines TRBV2 with TRBJ1-5, with D unresolved. The ends were cut back, 7 bases at V and 0 bases at J, with 10 bases in the middle. Germline values: CDR1 SNHLY, CDR2 FYNNEI. The CDR3 loop spans 14 amino acids. The CDR3 coding sequence is TGTGCCAGCAAGGACGGCTATAGCAATCAGCCCCAGCATTTT. As protein: CASKDGYSNQPQHF.

A remark on this clonotype: Compared with germline, one end of the junction differs, possibly owing to a read error. The rearrangement links TRBV7-7 to TRBJ2-3, with TRBD2 matching over 8 bases. The CDR3 covers 14 residues. Looked up from germline, CDR1 is SSHAT and CDR2 is FNYEAQ (reference sequence). This chain's CDR3 is CASSLSGELDTQYF. In nucleotides, the CDR3 is TGTGCTAGCAGCCTTAGCGGGGAGTTGGATACGCAGTATTTT.

The chain couples TRBV5-5 to TRBJ1-2, with 9 bases fitting TRBD1. Per germline, CDR1 SGHKS and CDR2 YYEKEE (reference sequence). This CDR3 region has 16 residues. Trimming cost V 1 base and J 0 bases; bases outside gene matches: 4. CDR3 DNA: TGTGCCAGCAGCTTGACAGGGGGCACCGCTAACTATGGCTACACCTTC. This encodes CASSLTGGTANYGYTF. The variable domain in full, with the rest retrieved from reference TRBV5-5 and TRBJ1-2, is DAGVTQSPTHLIKTRGQQVTLRCSPISGHKSVSWYQQVLGQGPQFIFQYYEKEERGRGNFPDRFSARQFPNYSSELNVNALLLGDSALYLCASSLTGGTANYGYTFGSGTRLTVV.

The chain joins TRBV7-3 to TRBJ2-1; TRBD1 matches 9 bases. The CDR3 has 15 amino acids. Germline-derived CDR1 and CDR2 are SGHTA and FQGTGA. V gave up 5 bases and J gave up 8 bases; unmatched junction bases: 10. The CDR3 reads CASSPTGTGHYEQFF. As DNA, the CDR3 is TGTGCCAGCAGCCCAACCGGGACAGGGCATTATGAGCAGTTCTTC.

The gene calls are TRBV7-9 and TRBJ1-2; D not resolved. Germline CDR1 and CDR2: SEHNR and FQNEAQ (reference sequence). V was trimmed by 5 bases and J by 5 bases, leaving 18 bases between them. CDR3 size: 15 residues. CDR3 amino acids: CASSLTPASGYGYTF. The CDR3 DNA is TGTGCCAGCAGCCTGACACCGGCCTCGGGATATGGCTACACCTTC.

This clonotype was counted only a few times. The V gene is TRBV29-1, the J gene TRBJ2-1; 7 nucleotides match TRBD1. The CDR3 runs 15 residues. J lost 2 bases, V lost 7 bases, and 11 bases had no gene match. Looked up from germline, CDR1 is SQVTM and CDR2 is ANQGSEA. DNA for the CDR3: TGCAGCGCTCAAGGGACCGGGACAGCCTACAATGAGCAGTTCTTC. As protein: CSAQGTGTAYNEQFF.

This clonotype was counted only a few times. The rearrangement joins TRBV27 to TRBJ1-3; no clear D gene. CDR3 length: 12 amino acids. CDR1 and CDR2 (germline): MNHEY, SMNVEV (reference sequence). Trimming removed 8 bases at V and 4 bases at J, with 9 bases between. CDR3 nucleotide sequence: TGTGCCAGCGGATACGACGGAAACACCATATATTTT. Encoded protein: CASGYDGNTIYF.

The V and J genes are TRBV21-1 and TRBJ1-2. TRBV21-1 is a documented pseudogene. The length of the CDR3 is 15 residues. CDR3 amino acids: CARMGRPDLDGGYTF. As DNA, the CDR3 is TGTGCCAGGATGGGCCGGCCCGACCTGGATGGTGGCTACACCTTC.

This clonotype occurred a few times. The chain combines TRBV2 with TRBJ2-5, with D possibly called TRBD1 or TRBD2 (5 bases each). In germline, CDR1 is SNHLY, CDR2 FYNNEI. This CDR3 contains 13 residues. Trimming shortened V by 5 bases and J by 3 bases, and 10 bases separated the two germline ends. CDR3: CASSWDREETQYF. CDR3 DNA sequence: TGTGCCAGCAGTTGGGACCGAGAAGAGACCCAGTACTTC.

In its sample, this clonotype was seen a few times. The gene calls are TRBV29-1 and TRBJ2-2; 8 bases are shared with TRBD1. V lost 3 bases to trimming and J lost 2 bases; unmatched junction nucleotides: 2. CDR1 is SQVTM, CDR2 ANQGSEA, per germline. The CDR3 length is 14 residues. CDR3 in amino acids: CSVEAGGNTGELFF. As DNA, the CDR3 is TGCAGCGTTGAGGCAGGGGGCAACACCGGGGAGCTGTTTTTT.

The chain combines TRBV5-1 with TRBJ1-1; D is unresolved. Germline CDR1 and CDR2: SGHRS and YFSETQ. The CDR3 contains 18 residues. Trimming removed 4 bases at V and 5 bases at J, with 27 bases between. CDR3 loop: CASSNEIGRRQRRTEAFF. In DNA form, the CDR3 reads TGCGCCAGCAGCAATGAGATTGGCAGGAGGCAGCGTAGGACTGAAGCTTTCTTT.

V gene TRBV27 combines with J gene TRBJ1-6, with TRBD1 identical over 8 bases. CDR1 and CDR2 (germline): MNHEY, SMNVEV (reference sequence). This CDR3 has 14 residues. J was trimmed by 8 bases and V by 4 bases; bases with no gene match: 4. The CDR3 spells CASSWTGLHSPLHF. Here the CDR3 DNA reads TGTGCCAGCAGTTGGACAGGGCTCCATTCACCCCTCCACTTT.

The V and J genes are TRBV20-1 and TRBJ2-3; D is undetermined. CDR3 length equals 11 residues. The germline V gene has CDR1 DFQATT and CDR2 SNEGSKA (reference sequence). V lost 6 bases and J lost 2, with 6 bases in between. Written as DNA, the CDR3 is TGCAGTGCCAGGTACACAGATACGCAGTATTTT. This gives the protein CSARYTDTQYF.